The clone carrying this T cell receptor beta chain was found many times. The data originate from a study of blood T cells in healthy people across ages. The V end was cut by 7 bases, the J end by 6 bases, with 12 bases between. The CDR3 spans 12 residues. Germline V gene data show CDR1 as SEHNR and CDR2 as FQNEAQ (reference sequence). Together with a sample-barcoded 5' primer, a J-beta primer mix was included in a second PCR lasting about 6 to 11 cycles. Each cDNA molecule received a tag from a template-switch adaptor that had 12 random nucleotides. Samples each returned at least 2.5 million CDR3-containing paired-end reads. TCRdb re-analysed the 5' RACE reads in MiXCR, keeping a single row per CDR3 protein. The table includes about 600,000 distinct CDR3 sequences, 47% detected once. Approximately 9 milliliters was the volume of peripheral blood drawn from each donor.

This receptor was taken from a man older than 75 in good health. The chain combines TRBV7-9 with TRBJ1-1; D is unclear. The specimen was blood. The CDR3 DNA reads TGTGCCAGCACCTCCTCTTGGGCTGAAGCTTTCTTT. As protein: CASTSSWAEAFF.